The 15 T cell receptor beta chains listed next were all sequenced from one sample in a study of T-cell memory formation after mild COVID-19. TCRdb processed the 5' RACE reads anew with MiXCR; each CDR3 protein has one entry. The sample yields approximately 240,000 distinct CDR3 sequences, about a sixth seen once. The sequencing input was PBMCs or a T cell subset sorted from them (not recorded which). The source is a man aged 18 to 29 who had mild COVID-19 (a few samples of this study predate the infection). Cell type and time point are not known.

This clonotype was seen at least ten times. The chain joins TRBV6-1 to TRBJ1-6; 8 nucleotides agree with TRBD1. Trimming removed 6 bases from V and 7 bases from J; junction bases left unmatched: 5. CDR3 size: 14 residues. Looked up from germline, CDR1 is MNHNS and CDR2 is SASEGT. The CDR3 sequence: CASSRDRSNSPLHF. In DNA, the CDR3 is TGTGCCAGCAGCCGGGACAGGTCAAATTCACCCCTCCACTTT.

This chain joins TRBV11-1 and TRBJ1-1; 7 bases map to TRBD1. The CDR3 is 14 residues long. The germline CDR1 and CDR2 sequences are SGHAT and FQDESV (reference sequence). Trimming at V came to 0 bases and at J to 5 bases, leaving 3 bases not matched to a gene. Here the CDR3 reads CASSLAGGKTEAFF. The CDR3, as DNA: TGTGCCAGCAGCTTAGCAGGGGGCAAGACTGAAGCTTTCTTT. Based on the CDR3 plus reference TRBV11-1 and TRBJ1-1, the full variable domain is EAEVAQSPRYKITEKSQAVAFWCDPISGHATLYWYRQILGQGPELLVQFQDESVVDDSQLPKDRFSAERLKGVDSTLKIQPAELGDSAMYLCASSLAGGKTEAFFGQGTRLTVV.

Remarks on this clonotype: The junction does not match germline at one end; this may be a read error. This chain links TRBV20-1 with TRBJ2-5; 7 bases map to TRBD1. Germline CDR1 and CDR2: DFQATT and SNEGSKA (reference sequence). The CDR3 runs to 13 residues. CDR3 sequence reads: CSGREGAQETQYF. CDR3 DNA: TGCAGTGGTAGAGAGGGGGCACAAGAGACCCAGTACTTC.

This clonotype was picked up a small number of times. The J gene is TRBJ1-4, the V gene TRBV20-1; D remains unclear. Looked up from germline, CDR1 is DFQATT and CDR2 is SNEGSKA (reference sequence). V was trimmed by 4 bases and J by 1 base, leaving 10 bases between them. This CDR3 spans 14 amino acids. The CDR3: CSAIGGVTNEKLFF. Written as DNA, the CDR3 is TGCAGTGCTATAGGAGGCGTAACTAATGAAAAACTGTTTTTT.

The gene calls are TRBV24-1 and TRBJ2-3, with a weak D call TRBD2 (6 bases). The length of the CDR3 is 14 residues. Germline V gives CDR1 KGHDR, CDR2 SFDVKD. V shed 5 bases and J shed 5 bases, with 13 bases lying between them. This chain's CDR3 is CATSARWGEDTQYF. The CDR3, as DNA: TGTGCCACCAGTGCTCGGTGGGGGGAAGATACGCAGTATTTT.

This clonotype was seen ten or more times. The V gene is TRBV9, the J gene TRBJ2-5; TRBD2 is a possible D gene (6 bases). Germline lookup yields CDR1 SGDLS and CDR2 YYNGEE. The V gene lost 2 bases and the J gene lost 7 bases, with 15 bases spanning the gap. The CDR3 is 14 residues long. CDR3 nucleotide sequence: TGTGCCAGCAGCGTTAGCGGTCCGCCTGGGACCCAGTACTTC. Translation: CASSVSGPPGTQYF.

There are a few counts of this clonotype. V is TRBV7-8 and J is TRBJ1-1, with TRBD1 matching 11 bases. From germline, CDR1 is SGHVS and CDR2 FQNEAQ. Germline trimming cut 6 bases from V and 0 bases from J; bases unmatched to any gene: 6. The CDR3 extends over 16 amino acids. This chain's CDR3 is CASSKGDRGMNTEAFF. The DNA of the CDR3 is TGTGCCAGCAGTAAAGGGGACAGGGGGATGAACACTGAAGCTTTCTTT.

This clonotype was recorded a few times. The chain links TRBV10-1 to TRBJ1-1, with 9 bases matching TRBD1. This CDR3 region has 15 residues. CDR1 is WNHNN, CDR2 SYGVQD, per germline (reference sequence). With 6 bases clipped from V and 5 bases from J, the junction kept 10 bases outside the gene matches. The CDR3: CASSSGQGRGTEAFF. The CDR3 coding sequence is TGCGCCAGCAGCTCTGGACAGGGGCGAGGGACTGAAGCTTTCTTT.

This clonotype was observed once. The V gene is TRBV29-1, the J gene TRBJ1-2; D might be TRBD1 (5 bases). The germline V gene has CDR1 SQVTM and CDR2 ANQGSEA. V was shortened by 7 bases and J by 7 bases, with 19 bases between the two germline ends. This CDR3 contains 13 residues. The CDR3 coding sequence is TGCAGCGGGGGGGAGGGGACCGTTTTTGGCTACACCTTC. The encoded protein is CSGGEGTVFGYTF.

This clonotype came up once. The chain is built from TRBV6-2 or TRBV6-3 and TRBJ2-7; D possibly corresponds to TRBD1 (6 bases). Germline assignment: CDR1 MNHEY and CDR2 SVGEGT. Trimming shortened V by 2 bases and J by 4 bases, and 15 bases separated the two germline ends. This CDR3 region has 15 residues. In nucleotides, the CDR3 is TGTGCCAGCAGTTACGCCGGGACAAACAATTACGAGCAGTACGTC. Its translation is CASSYAGTNNYEQYV.

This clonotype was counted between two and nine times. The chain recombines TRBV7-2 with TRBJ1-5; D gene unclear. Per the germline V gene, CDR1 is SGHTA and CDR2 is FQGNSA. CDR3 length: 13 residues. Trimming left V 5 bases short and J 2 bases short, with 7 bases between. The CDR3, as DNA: TGTGCCAGCAGCCTCCACGGCAATCAGCCCCAGCATTTT. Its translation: CASSLHGNQPQHF.

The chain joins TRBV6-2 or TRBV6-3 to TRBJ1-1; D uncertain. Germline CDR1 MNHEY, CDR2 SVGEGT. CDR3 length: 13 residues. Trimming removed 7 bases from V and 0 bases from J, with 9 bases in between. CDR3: CASTYWVNTEAFF. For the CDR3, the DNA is TGTGCCAGCACCTATTGGGTGAACACTGAAGCTTTCTTT.

CDR3 coding DNA: TGTGCCAGCAGTTATTGGAATTCACCCCTCCACTTT. Its translation: CASSYWNSPLHF. This chain links TRBV27 with TRBJ1-6; D gene uncertain. V shed 4 bases and J shed 7 bases, with 5 bases lying between them. Germline V gives CDR1 MNHEY, CDR2 SMNVEV (reference sequence). The CDR3 contains 12 residues.

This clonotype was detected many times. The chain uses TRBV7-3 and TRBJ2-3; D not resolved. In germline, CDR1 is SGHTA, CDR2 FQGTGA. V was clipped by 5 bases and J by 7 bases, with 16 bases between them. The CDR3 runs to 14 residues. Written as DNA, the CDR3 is TGTGCCAGCAGCCCGCTGGGATGGATGAATACGCAGTATTTT. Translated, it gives CASSPLGWMNTQYF.

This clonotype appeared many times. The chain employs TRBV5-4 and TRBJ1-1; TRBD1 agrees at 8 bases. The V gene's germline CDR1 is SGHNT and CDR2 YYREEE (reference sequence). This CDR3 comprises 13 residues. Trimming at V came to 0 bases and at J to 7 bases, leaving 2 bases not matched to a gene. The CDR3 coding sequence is TGTGCCAGCAGCTTGGGTGGGACAGGTGAAGCTTTCTTT. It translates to CASSLGGTGEAFF.